The rows below give T cell receptor beta chains drawn from one sample of a study of blood T cell repertoires in COVID-19. TCRdb's table, derived via immunoSEQ multiplex PCR, lists solely in-frame clones and lacks some. Of fewer than 300,000 clones in the sample, more than 70% were seen once. Sequenced: peripheral blood. Receptors originate from a woman between 18 and 29 years old with acute or convalescent COVID-19. Both conserved end residues are part of each CDR3. D genes are given only for firm matches. Size tells how often a clone was seen (once, few, many) or the class of an expanded clone, and some rows leave it out.

D	V	J	size	DNA	CDR3
TRBD1	TRBV19	TRBJ2-7	few	TGTGCCAGTAGTATCGACAGGGGAGGAGTAAGCTACGAGCAGTACTTC	CASSIDRGGVSYEQYF
TRBD1	TRBV27	TRBJ1-5	-	TGTGCCAGCAGTCCCAGGGGACAGACAAGCAATCAGCCCCAGCATTTT	CASSPRGQTSNQPQHF
TRBD1	TRBV6-6	TRBJ2-7	-	TGTGCCAGCAGTTATCAGGGGGCCCCCACCTACGAGCAGTACTTC	CASSYQGAPTYEQYF
TRBD2	TRBV30	TRBJ2-1	-	TGTGCCTGCTCAGGACTAGCGGGAGTGGATGAGCAGTTCTTC	CACSGLAGVDEQFF
-	TRBV4-3	TRBJ2-2	-	TGCGCCAGCAGCCAATACAGGGGACTCGGGGAGCTGTTTTTT	CASSQYRGLGELFF
-	TRBV7-8	TRBJ2-1	-	TGTGCCAGCAGCCCCGGGTTCCATGAGCAGTTCTTC	CASSPGFHEQFF
-	TRBV2	TRBJ1-5	-	TGTGCCAGCAGTGAAGCGTTGCAGGGGAAGGGGCAGCCCCAGCATTTT	CASSEALQGKGQPQHF
TRBD1	TRBV7-7	TRBJ1-5	-	TGTGCTAGCAGCTTAGGGCGACCCGGGACAGGGATGGACGATAGCAATCAGCCCCAGCATTTT	CASSLGRPGTGMDDSNQPQHF
TRBD1	TRBV27	TRBJ2-7	-	TGTGCCAGCAGTCCTGGGGACAGAGGCGGCGAGCAGTACTTC	CASSPGDRGGEQYF
TRBD1	TRBV5-1	TRBJ2-7	-	TGCGCCAGCAGCGGACGAAGGGGGACAGGGGAACCCTACGAGCAGTACTTC	CASSGRRGTGEPYEQYF
-	TRBV11-2	TRBJ1-4	-	TGTGCCAGCAGCATTAACCCGGGACGGGAGGTTGAAAAACTGTTTTTT	CASSINPGREVEKLFF
TRBD1	TRBV7-2	TRBJ1-4	-	TGTGCCAGCAGCCTAAACAGGGGCTGGGAGGAAAAACTGTTTTTT	CASSLNRGWEEKLFF
TRBD1	TRBV2	TRBJ1-6	once	TGTGCCAGCGGGACAGGGGTAAATTCACCCCTCCACTTT	CASGTGVNSPLHF
-	TRBV14	TRBJ2-5	-	TGTGCCAGCAGCCAAGTTACTAGCCTAGAGACCCAGTACTTC	CASSQVTSLETQYF
TRBD2	TRBV7-9	TRBJ2-2	-	TGTGCCAGCAGCTTAATCCGGACTAGCGGGAACACCGGGGAGCTGTTTTTT	CASSLIRTSGNTGELFF
TRBD1	TRBV7-2	TRBJ2-7	-	TGTGCCAGCAGCTTTGGGGACAGCGCCGACCCCTACGAGCAGTACTTC	CASSFGDSADPYEQYF
-	TRBV19	TRBJ2-3	-	TGTGCCAGTAGTATTTTGGTTGCAGCAGATACGCAGTATTTT	CASSILVAADTQYF
TRBD2	TRBV11-1	TRBJ2-7	-	TGTGCCAGCAGAGGCCCGGGACTAGTAGGCGAGCAGTACTTC	CASRGPGLVGEQYF
-	TRBV6-5	TRBJ1-5	-	TGTGCCAGCAGTTACCAGGGCGCAAGCAATCAGCCCCAGCATTTT	CASSYQGASNQPQHF
TRBD1	TRBV7-2	TRBJ2-7	-	TGTGCCAGCAGCCCTGGGACAGGGCTCTACGAGCAGTACTTC	CASSPGTGLYEQYF
TRBD1	TRBV5-1	TRBJ2-7	-	TGCGCCAGCAGCCCGGGACAGGGCCCCTACGAGCAGTACTTC	CASSPGQGPYEQYF
TRBD1	TRBV7-2	TRBJ2-7	-	TGTGCCAGCAGTACGGACAGGGGAGCCGAGCAGTACTTC	CASSTDRGAEQYF
TRBD1	TRBV10-2	TRBJ1-1	-	TGCGCCAGCACTCGGGCAGGGGGCGCCGGGGGCACTGAAGCTTTCTTT	CASTRAGGAGGTEAFF
-	TRBV5-5	TRBJ1-1	few	TGTGCCAGCACCCCCCTTGAGGGCTCGGGCACTGAAGCTTTCTTT	CASTPLEGSGTEAFF
-	TRBV3-1/TRBV3-2	TRBJ2-7	few	TGTGCCAGCAGCCAAGATGGGAGGATGGGGTCCTACGAGCAGTACTTC	CASSQDGRMGSYEQYF
-	TRBV7-9	TRBJ1-1	-	TGTGCCAGCAGAGGGGGAATGAACACTGAAGCTTTCTTT	CASRGGMNTEAFF
-	TRBV7-2	TRBJ1-2	once	TGTGCCAGCAGCTTATTTTTCGAGACTAACTATGGCTACACCTTC	CASSLFFETNYGYTF
-	TRBV6-5	TRBJ1-1	-	TGTGCCAGCAGAACAGGGAACCGGAGGAGCACTGAAGCTTTCTTT	CASRTGNRRSTEAFF
TRBD1	TRBV7-3	TRBJ1-2	-	TGTGCCAGCACGCCCTCCGCGGGGGACAGGGTATTTGGCTACACCTTC	CASTPSAGDRVFGYTF
-	TRBV6-1	TRBJ1-5	-	TGTGCCAGCAGTGAATGGTTGGGGCAGATAAATCAGCCCCAGCATTTT	CASSEWLGQINQPQHF
TRBD1	TRBV6-5	TRBJ1-5	-	TGTGCCAGCAGCACCCAGGGGGGCGGTCAGCCCCAGCATTTT	CASSTQGGGQPQHF
TRBD2	TRBV5-1	TRBJ2-7	-	TGCGCCAGCAGCCTGACTACTAGCGGGTTATACGAGCAGTACTTC	CASSLTTSGLYEQYF
-	TRBV2	TRBJ1-2	-	TGTGCCAGCCGCTTATCAGGGGTCCCCTATGGCTACACCTTC	CASRLSGVPYGYTF
-	TRBV28	TRBJ2-2	once	TGTGCCAGCAGTCTATCGGGAATTGGGCAGAGGAACACCGGGGAGCTGTTTTTT	CASSLSGIGQRNTGELFF
TRBD1	TRBV4-3	TRBJ1-3	-	TGCGCCAGCAGCCACGATCAACCCTCGAGGGGGCTGGAGTCTGGAAACACCATATATTTT	CASSHDQPSRGLESGNTIYF
-	TRBV19	TRBJ2-1	-	TGTGCCAGTAGTACCCTAACCGGGACTCTTAATGAGCAGTTCTTC	CASSTLTGTLNEQFF
-	TRBV19	TRBJ2-5	-	TGTGCCAGTAGTATTCGGCTAGCGAATCAAGAGACCCAGTACTTC	CASSIRLANQETQYF
-	TRBV27	TRBJ1-2	-	TGTGCCAGCAGCCCGCGGGGGAGCGGCTACACCTTC	CASSPRGSGYTF
-	TRBV12-5	TRBJ2-2	-	TGTGCTAGTGGTTTGGTACTGACAGCTGAGACCGGGGAGCTGTTTTTT	CASGLVLTAETGELFF
TRBD2	TRBV30	TRBJ2-1	-	TGTGCCTGGAGTGTACGCAGGACTAGCGGGTCTTACAATGAGCAGTTCTTC	CAWSVRRTSGSYNEQFF
-	TRBV12-5	TRBJ1-1	-	TGTGCTAGTGGTTTGTGGGAGGAAGCTTTCTTT	CASGLWEEAFF
TRBD1	TRBV25-1	TRBJ1-5	-	TGTGCCAGCAGTGAAGGTGGACAGGGACGCAATCAGCCCCAGCATTTT	CASSEGGQGRNQPQHF
TRBD2	TRBV6-2/TRBV6-3	TRBJ2-5	once	TGTGCCAGCAGTACCTCTAGGACTAGCGGGGCGAAAGAGACCCAGTACTTC	CASSTSRTSGAKETQYF
-	TRBV27	TRBJ1-2	few	TGTGCCAGCAGTTTATCGTTGGATACAGGAGTGAGCTATGGCTACACCTTC	CASSLSLDTGVSYGYTF
TRBD1	TRBV24-1	TRBJ1-4	-	TGTGCCACCAGTGTCGACAGGGGAACTGGTGAAAAACTGTTTTTT	CATSVDRGTGEKLFF